Sequencing of this T cell receptor (beta chain) was carried out in a study of T cells in Graves' hyperthyroidism and ophthalmopathy. This clonotype was found many times. Its target is not known. Whole-study findings and limits: A model of 13 V-J features distinguished ophthalmopathy from stable hyperthyroidism. Most clonotypes that expanded in the thyroid above 0.001 also showed up in blood.

The CDR3 contains 15 residues. Germline CDR1 is SGHTA and CDR2 is FQGNSA. Losses at the gene ends were 5 bases for V and 8 bases for J; bases not matched to a gene: 11. TCR beta CDR3 region amplification was performed from RNA transcripts. Using the HTBI primer set, a first-round RT-PCR was run on the TCR CDR3. TCRdb itself ran the multiplex PCR reads through MiXCR, one entry per CDR3 protein. This table holds a few hundred thousand distinct CDR3 sequences, 46% found once. V usage is TRBV7-2 and J usage is TRBJ1-4; 7 positions agree with TRBD1. This TCR came from an adult woman with Graves' disease, either hyperthyroidism or ophthalmopathy (not recorded which). The sequencing input was peripheral blood or thyroid tissue (not recorded which). CDR3 sequence reads: CASSRTTGTEEKLFF. DNA for the CDR3: TGTGCCAGCAGCCGTACAACCGGGACAGAAGAAAAACTGTTTTTT.